One T cell receptor beta chain is described in this entry. What it recognizes is unknown. This CDR3 is 15 amino acids long. Germline V gene lookup returns CDR1 SGHTA and CDR2 FQGTGA. The junction had 6 bases not matched to a gene; V was cut back by 5 bases and J by 7 bases. These data are taken from a study of cytomegalovirus exposure and HLA in healthy donors. Findings and caveats of the study: A reported reduction in N-insertions relative to the approximately 640-donor mean was seen in an Asian-associated ancestry cluster in a later analysis. The study put 150 to 200 TCR beta chains on its list as cytomegalovirus-associated.

Primers for the PCR totalled 60 Vbeta and 13 Jbeta. Only in-frame clones appear in the TCRdb table, and some are missing; sequencing was by immunoSEQ multiplex PCR. The sample includes about 200,000 clones, around 83% seen only once; the top ten take around 1.6%. J is TRBJ2-1 and V is TRBV7-3, with 12 bases aligning to TRBD2. The TCR sequence derives from a man aged 40-50 years in good health and CMV-seropositive. Source material: PBMCs. The CDR3 DNA is TGTGCCAGCAGCATCCTAGCGGGAGGGCCTAATGAGCAGTTCTTC. Protein product: CASSILAGGPNEQFF.